The T cell receptor beta chain under discussion was sequenced for a study of T cells after yellow fever vaccination. Study background: Those fractions that held only low numbers of cells were prepared using the SMART-Seq v4 Ultra Low Input RNA kit. Study conclusions and caveats: Abundant clonotypes (contaminants from the bulk population) could be present in FACS-sorted repertoires. After the booster, roughly 96% of CD4 and more than 75% of CD8 primary-response clones were re-detected.

About this clonotype: Its specificity is not known.

Losses at the gene ends were 5 bases for V and 7 bases for J; bases not matched to a gene: 8. The length of the CDR3 is 15 residues. Germline V gene lookup returns CDR1 SGHTA and CDR2 FQGNSA. By 5'RACE template switching, TCR cDNA was produced, with a universal primer site and UMIs added in the process. MiXCR was run by TCRdb on the 5' RACE reads, yielding one entry per CDR3 protein. The data show about 510,000 distinct CDR3 sequences, about a fifth seen once. The TCR comes from a man younger than 30 who received the YFV17D yellow fever vaccine. The material sequenced was PBMCs, taken roughly 20 days after the first yellow fever vaccination. The V and J genes are TRBV7-2 and TRBJ2-2; TRBD1 aligns across 9 bases. The CDR3 DNA reads as TGTGCCAGCAGCACTCGGGACAGGGTTCACGGGGAGCTGTTTTTT. Its translation: CASSTRDRVHGELFF.